These 14 T cell receptor beta chains share one sample of origin, sequenced in a study of cytomegalovirus exposure and HLA in healthy donors. The primer mix had 60 Vbeta and 13 Jbeta primers. Sequencing used immunoSEQ multiplex PCR; TCRdb keeps in-frame clones, though not all of them. The table includes some 90,000 clones, 60% to 85% detected once. Sequenced: PBMCs. The origin of the receptors is a boy between 10 and 17 years old in good health and CMV-seronegative.

The genes are TRBV6-4 and TRBJ2-1; D gene uncertain. V was pared by 6 bases and J by 0 bases, with 12 bases between. The CDR3 runs 15 residues. The germline V gene encodes CDR1 MRHNA and CDR2 SNTAGT. The CDR3 coding sequence is TGTGCCAGCAGCCGAGACGCGGACTCCTACAATGAGCAGTTCTTC. Its translation: CASSRDADSYNEQFF.

The table lists this clone with a count of one. The chain carries TRBV4-1 and TRBJ2-1; possibly TRBD2 for D (7 bases). This CDR3 region has 16 residues. Between the trimmed V and J ends, which lost 4 bases and 8 bases, there was a span of 21 bases. Germline CDR1 reads MGHRA; CDR2 reads YSYEKL. The CDR3 sequence is CASSRYGTGGGDEQFF. The CDR3 nucleotides are TGCGCCAGCAGCCGTTACGGGACTGGGGGGGGCGATGAGCAGTTCTTC.

The chain has TRBV9 and TRBJ2-1; weak D call: TRBD1 (6 bases). V lost 4 bases, J lost 4 bases, and 15 bases lay in between. Germline loops: CDR1 SGDLS, CDR2 YYNGEE. This CDR3 is 15 amino acids long. CDR3 sequence (DNA): TGTGCCAGCAGCACCGACAGGCCCCTGTACAATGAGCAGTTCTTC. Its protein product is CASSTDRPLYNEQFF.

This chain connects TRBV19 to TRBJ1-5; 9 bases are a match to TRBD1. CDR3 length: 13 amino acids. The J segment lost 6 bases and the V segment lost 7 bases, leaving 4 bases of the junction unmatched. CDR1 is LNHDA, CDR2 SQIVND, per germline (reference sequence). For the CDR3, the DNA is TGTGCCAGTAAACAGGGGGCTAGTCAGCCCCAGCATTTT. It is translated as CASKQGASQPQHF.

This chain connects TRBV28 to TRBJ2-5, with D possibly being TRBD1 (6 bases). The CDR3 spans 14 residues. Germline V gene sequence: CDR1 MDHEN, CDR2 SYDVKM. The V and J ends lost 4 bases and 5 bases respectively, with 14 bases between them. The CDR3 coding sequence is TGTGCCAGCAGTTCCGATCAGGGGACGGAGACCCAGTACTTC. The encoded protein is CASSSDQGTETQYF. The full variable domain, with the rest looked up from reference TRBV28 and TRBJ2-5, is DVKVTQSSRYLVKRTGEKVFLECVQDMDHENMFWYRQDPGLGLRLIYFSYDVKMKEKGDIPEGYSVSREKKERFSLILESASTNQTSMYLCASSSDQGTETQYFGPGTRLLVL.

This clone came up once. The CDR3 sequence: CASSEVWTGGAEQYF. CDR3 DNA: TGCGCCAGCAGTGAGGTGTGGACAGGGGGCGCCGAGCAGTACTTC. The V gene is TRBV10-2, the J gene TRBJ2-7; 11 bases are a match to TRBD1. Germline V gene data show CDR1 as WSHSY and CDR2 as SAAADI. V shed 2 bases and J 6 bases; nucleotides not matched to a gene: 6. The CDR3 covers 15 residues.

This chain uses TRBV6-1 with TRBJ2-7; weak D call: TRBD2 (5 bases). Trimming stripped 7 bases from V and 0 bases from J, with 13 bases between. The CDR3 has 14 amino acids. The V gene's germline CDR1 is MNHNS and CDR2 SASEGT. The CDR3 protein is CASKTAVGSYEQYF. In nucleotides, the CDR3 is TGTGCCAGCAAAACAGCGGTTGGCTCCTACGAGCAGTACTTC.

The J gene is TRBJ2-5, the V gene TRBV6-1, with TRBD1 matching over 9 bases. This CDR3 is 16 amino acids long. The V gene's germline CDR1 is MNHNS and CDR2 SASEGT. Trimming removed 2 bases from V and 2 bases from J; junction bases left unmatched: 6. In DNA form, the CDR3 reads TGTGCCAGCAGTGAACTAAGGACAGGGGCTCAAGAGACCCAGTACTTC. Translating gives CASSELRTGAQETQYF.

The rearrangement links TRBV7-2 to TRBJ2-3; 13 positions agree with TRBD2. V dropped 4 bases and J dropped 2; count of bases not matched to a gene: 3. The length of the CDR3 is 16 residues. Germline CDR1 reads SGHTA; CDR2 reads FQGNSA. CDR3 nucleotide sequence: TGTGCCAGCAGCTCCACTAGCGGGGGGGCCACAGATACGCAGTATTTT. It is translated as CASSSTSGGATDTQYF.

V usage is TRBV28 and J usage is TRBJ2-7; the D gene is possibly TRBD1 (6 bases). V was cut by 5 bases and J by 2 bases, with 13 bases left in between. Germline CDR1 is MDHEN and CDR2 is SYDVKM. This CDR3 is built from 14 residues. The chain's CDR3 is CASSPGDTPYEQYF. The CDR3 nucleotides are TGTGCCAGCAGTCCTGGGGACACCCCCTACGAGCAGTACTTC.

This chain links TRBV7-9 with TRBJ2-5, with TRBD1 matching over 10 bases. The CDR3 has 16 residues. V gave up 4 bases and J gave up 4 bases; unmatched junction bases: 9. Germline CDR1 is SEHNR and CDR2 is FQNEAQ (reference sequence). The CDR3 spells CASSSRQGALGETQYF. CDR3 bases: TGTGCCAGCAGCTCCAGACAGGGGGCGCTCGGAGAGACCCAGTACTTC.

This chain links TRBV4-3 with TRBJ1-2; TRBD1 agrees at 7 bases. The V gene end was trimmed by 4 bases and the J gene end by 4 bases; junction bases not matched to a gene: 9. CDR3 length equals 15 residues. CDR1 and CDR2 (germline): LGHNA, YSLEER. This chain's CDR3 is CASSPRTGSGYGYTF. For the CDR3, the DNA is TGCGCCAGCAGCCCCAGGACAGGCAGTGGCTATGGCTACACCTTC.

The rearrangement links TRBV5-4 to TRBJ1-1; unclear D gene. Trimming removed 4 bases from V and 4 bases from J, with 8 bases in between. Germline CDR1 is SGHNT and CDR2 is YYREEE (reference sequence). The CDR3 is made up of 12 amino acids. The CDR3, as DNA: TGTGCCAGCAGCCTTAGAGCCACTGAAGCTTTCTTT. This sequence encodes CASSLRATEAFF. The variable domain in full, with the rest retrieved from reference TRBV5-4 and TRBJ1-1, is ETGVTQSPTHLIKTRGQQVTLRCSSQSGHNTVSWYQQALGQGPQFIFQYYREEENGRGNFPPRFSGLQFPNYSSELNVNALELDDSALYLCASSLRATEAFFGQGTRLTVV.

The chain's CDR3 is CASSFSGAGNQPQHF. The CDR3 DNA reads TGTGCCAGCAGTTTTTCTGGGGCCGGCAATCAGCCCCAGCATTTT. This chain links TRBV28 with TRBJ1-5; D possibly corresponds to TRBD1 (5 bases). The CDR3 runs 15 residues. Germline CDR1 is MDHEN and CDR2 is SYDVKM. V lost 3 bases and J lost 2, with 11 bases in between.